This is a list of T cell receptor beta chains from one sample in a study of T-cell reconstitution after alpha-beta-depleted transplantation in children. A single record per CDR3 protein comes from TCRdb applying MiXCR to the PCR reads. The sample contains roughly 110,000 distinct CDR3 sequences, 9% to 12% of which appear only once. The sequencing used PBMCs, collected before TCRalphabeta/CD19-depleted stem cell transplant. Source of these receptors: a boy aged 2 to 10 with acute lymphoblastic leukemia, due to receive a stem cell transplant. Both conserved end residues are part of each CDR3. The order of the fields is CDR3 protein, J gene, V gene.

CDR3 protein: CPSSSPRGREWFTEAFF
J gene: TRBJ1-1
V gene: TRBV12-3/TRBV12-4

CDR3 protein: CASSRGLPRSYTDTQYF
J gene: TRBJ2-3
V gene: TRBV4-2

CDR3 protein: CASSILAGPRGGELFF
J gene: TRBJ2-2
V gene: TRBV6-5

CDR3 protein: CSARDMERMDTQYF
J gene: TRBJ2-3
V gene: TRBV20-1

CDR3 protein: CASSLNLGPSYEQYF
J gene: TRBJ2-7
V gene: TRBV7-3

CDR3 protein: CASSLARNEREGYNEQFF
J gene: TRBJ2-1
V gene: TRBV5-1

CDR3 protein: CASSLGLAGSDFYEQYF
J gene: TRBJ2-7
V gene: TRBV7-8

CDR3 protein: CASSLYPSGVTGELFF
J gene: TRBJ2-2
V gene: TRBV27

CDR3 protein: CASSLTQGSWVTEAFF
J gene: TRBJ1-1
V gene: TRBV5-6

CDR3 protein: CSASRVEEQYF
J gene: TRBJ2-7
V gene: TRBV20-1

CDR3 protein: CASSLARGISNEQFF
J gene: TRBJ2-1
V gene: TRBV5-1

CDR3 protein: CASSLGGGATSYEQYF
J gene: TRBJ2-7
V gene: TRBV7-9

CDR3 protein: CASSSGTSGALGAHEQYF
J gene: TRBJ2-7
V gene: TRBV5-1

CDR3 protein: CASSRLAGGEQFF
J gene: TRBJ2-1
V gene: TRBV3-1

CDR3 protein: CSARALSRDFRYEQYF
J gene: TRBJ2-7
V gene: TRBV20-1

CDR3 protein: CASSASGGNGYTF
J gene: TRBJ1-2
V gene: TRBV12-3/TRBV12-4

CDR3 protein: CSASGQGRTDTQYF
J gene: TRBJ2-3
V gene: TRBV20-1

CDR3 protein: CASSFRAGRRADTQYF
J gene: TRBJ2-3
V gene: TRBV5-5

CDR3 protein: CASSQVGVIPPIEQYF
J gene: TRBJ2-7
V gene: TRBV6-5

CDR3 protein: CAWSVSRDTQYF
J gene: TRBJ2-3
V gene: TRBV30

CDR3 protein: CASSLVYGGSTDTQYF
J gene: TRBJ2-3
V gene: TRBV7-8

CDR3 protein: CASSPRSFDNEQFF
J gene: TRBJ2-1
V gene: TRBV7-8

CDR3 protein: CASSSVTQGTAFF
J gene: TRBJ1-1
V gene: TRBV5-1

CDR3 protein: CASSESGSSYEQYF
J gene: TRBJ2-7
V gene: TRBV10-2

CDR3 protein: CASSLPDRDNEQFF
J gene: TRBJ2-1
V gene: TRBV28

CDR3 protein: CASSVASSSYEQFF
J gene: TRBJ2-1
V gene: TRBV9

CDR3 protein: CASSPTRSTSGNTIYF
J gene: TRBJ1-3
V gene: TRBV2

CDR3 protein: CASSLNPNYGYTF
J gene: TRBJ1-2
V gene: TRBV5-1

CDR3 protein: CASSLGPAAGGSYEQYF
J gene: TRBJ2-7
V gene: TRBV5-1

CDR3 protein: CASSLAGPGELFF
J gene: TRBJ2-2
V gene: TRBV12-3/TRBV12-4

CDR3 protein: CASSSTRQGNSGANVLTF
J gene: TRBJ2-6
V gene: TRBV5-1

CDR3 protein: CSARGNRGLDEQYF
J gene: TRBJ2-7
V gene: TRBV20-1

CDR3 protein: CASSWCPSHRLVSNQPQHF
J gene: TRBJ1-5
V gene: TRBV5-1

CDR3 protein: CASSFAGGHYEQYF
J gene: TRBJ2-7
V gene: TRBV5-6

CDR3 protein: CASSRQGEEKLFF
J gene: TRBJ1-4
V gene: TRBV28

CDR3 protein: CSARDRGRGTEAFF
J gene: TRBJ1-1
V gene: TRBV29-1

CDR3 protein: CASSEAGLAVQETQYF
J gene: TRBJ2-5
V gene: TRBV2